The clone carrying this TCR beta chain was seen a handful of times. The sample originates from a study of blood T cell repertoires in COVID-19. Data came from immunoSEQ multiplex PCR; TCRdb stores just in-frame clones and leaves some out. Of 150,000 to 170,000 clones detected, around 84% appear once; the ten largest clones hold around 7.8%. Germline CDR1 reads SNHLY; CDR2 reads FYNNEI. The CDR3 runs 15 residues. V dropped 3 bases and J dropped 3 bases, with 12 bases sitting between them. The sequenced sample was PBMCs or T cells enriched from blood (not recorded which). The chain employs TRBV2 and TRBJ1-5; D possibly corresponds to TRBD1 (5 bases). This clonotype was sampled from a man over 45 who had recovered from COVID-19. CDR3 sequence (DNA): TGTGCCAGCAGTGATCGGGGGTCCATCAATCAGCCCCAGCATTTT. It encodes CASSDRGSINQPQHF.